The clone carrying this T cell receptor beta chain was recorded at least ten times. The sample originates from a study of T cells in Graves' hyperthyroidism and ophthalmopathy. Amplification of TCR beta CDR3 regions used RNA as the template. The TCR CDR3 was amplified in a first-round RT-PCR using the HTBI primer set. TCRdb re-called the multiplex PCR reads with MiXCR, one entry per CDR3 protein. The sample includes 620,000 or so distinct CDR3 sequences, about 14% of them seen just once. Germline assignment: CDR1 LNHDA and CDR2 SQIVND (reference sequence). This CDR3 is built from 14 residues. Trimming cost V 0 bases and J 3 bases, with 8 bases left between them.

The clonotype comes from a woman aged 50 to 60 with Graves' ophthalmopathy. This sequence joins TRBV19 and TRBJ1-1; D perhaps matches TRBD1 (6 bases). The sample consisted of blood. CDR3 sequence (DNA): TGTGCCAGTAGTATAGATGGACAGCACACTGAAGCTTTCTTT. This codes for CASSIDGQHTEAFF. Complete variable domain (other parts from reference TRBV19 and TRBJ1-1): DGGITQSPKYLFRKEGQNVTLSCEQNLNHDAMYWYRQDPGQGLRLIYYSQIVNDFQKGDIAEGYSVSREKKESFPLTVTSAQKNPTAFYLCASSIDGQHTEAFFGQGTRLTVV.